Shown below are 26 T cell receptor beta chains from a single sample sequenced in a study of monozygotic twins with inflammatory bowel disease. No DNA is given; TCRdb re-called the 5' RACE reads and lists each CDR3 protein once. The sample includes roughly 320,000 distinct CDR3 sequences. Sequenced sample: blood. All receptors derive from a human donor with ulcerative colitis or Crohn's disease, or a healthy co-twin of an affected twin (not recorded which).

The chain couples TRBV29-1 to TRBJ2-3; no DNA is available, so the TRBD1 call from TCRdb remains unchecked. The CDR3 covers 13 residues. The germline V gene encodes CDR1 SQVTM and CDR2 ANQGSEA. The CDR3 sequence: CSVDAGGTDTQYF.

CDR3 region: CASSQTGLAGWANTGELFF. The chain couples TRBV19 to TRBJ2-2; TCRdb lists TRBD2, though no DNA is available to test this call. CDR1 is LNHDA and CDR2 is SQIVND in the germline V gene (reference sequence). CDR3 length: 19 residues.

The rearrangement uses TRBV12-3 or TRBV12-4 and TRBJ2-2; TCRdb outputs TRBD1, but without DNA this stays unchecked. The CDR3 has 15 residues. CDR3 residues: CASSRLRGIAGELFF.

This sequence joins TRBV25-1 and TRBJ2-4; absent DNA, TCRdb's TRBD1 call cannot be checked. CDR1 and CDR2 (germline): MGHDK, SYGVNS. The CDR3 has 16 amino acids. The CDR3 region is CASSARQGGSKNIQYF.

The V call is TRBV5-4, the J call TRBJ2-1; TCRdb returns TRBD2, unconfirmable since there is no DNA. This CDR3 region has 15 residues. Germline loops: CDR1 SGHNT, CDR2 YYREEE (reference sequence). CDR3 protein: CASSFGRQGRDEQFF.

The chain couples TRBV7-9 to TRBJ1-3; TCRdb reports TRBD1, a call that lacks DNA to check it against. This CDR3 region has 14 residues. The germline CDR1 and CDR2 sequences are SEHNR and FQNEAQ (reference sequence). The chain's CDR3 is CASLSPGSGNTIYF.

V usage is TRBV2 and J usage is TRBJ2-2; TCRdb gives TRBD1 as the D gene, but with no DNA this cannot be confirmed. The CDR3 is 15 residues long. Germline V gene sequence: CDR1 SNHLY, CDR2 FYNNEI. This CDR3 is CAIIPGRANTGELFF.

The rearrangement joins TRBV2 to TRBJ2-3; TCRdb reports TRBD1, a call that lacks DNA to check it against. The CDR3 extends over 17 amino acids. Germline values: CDR1 SNHLY, CDR2 FYNNEI. This CDR3 reads CASNIFGSRGRTDTQYF.

This chain joins TRBV14 and TRBJ2-1; TCRdb gives TRBD2 as the D gene, but with no DNA this cannot be confirmed. Germline V gene lookup returns CDR1 SGHDN and CDR2 FVKESK. The CDR3 consists of 15 residues. The CDR3 sequence: CASSAGTSGYNEQFF. Drawing the rest from reference TRBV14 and TRBJ2-1, the complete variable domain is EAGVTQFPSHSVIEKGQTVTLRCDPISGHDNLYWYRRVMGKEIKFLLHFVKESKQDESGMPNNRFLAERTGGTYSTLKVQPAELEDSGVYFCASSAGTSGYNEQFFGPGTRLTVL.

This sequence joins TRBV30 and TRBJ1-5. Germline lookup yields CDR1 GTSNPN and CDR2 SVGIG (reference sequence). The CDR3 totals 15 residues. CDR3 loop: CAWSVGSGLNQPQHF.

The V call is TRBV12-3 or TRBV12-4, the J call TRBJ2-1; there is no DNA to check the TCRdb D call of TRBD1. The CDR3 length is 15 residues. The CDR3 sequence is CASSQRQTLYNEQFF.

V gene TRBV12-3 or TRBV12-4 combines with J gene TRBJ2-3. This CDR3 is 14 amino acids long. The CDR3 loop reads CASTTPVVTDTQYF.

The rearrangement joins TRBV7-2 to TRBJ2-1; TCRdb outputs TRBD1, but without DNA this stays unchecked. This CDR3 spans 14 amino acids. Germline values: CDR1 SGHTA, CDR2 FQGNSA. The CDR3 here is CASSGVGAGNEQFF.

The chain has TRBV20-1 and TRBJ1-1. The CDR3 has 14 amino acids. The V gene's germline CDR1 is DFQATT and CDR2 SNEGSKA (reference sequence). CDR3: CSAGTPSGRTEAFF.

V is TRBV5-1 and J is TRBJ2-2; TCRdb indicates TRBD1, and absent DNA this call remains unverified. Germline lookup yields CDR1 SGHRS and CDR2 YFSETQ. CDR3 size: 14 residues. The CDR3 here is CASSVTGITGELFF. Full variable domain (remainder filled in from reference TRBV5-1 and TRBJ2-2): KAGVTQTPRYLIKTRGQQVTLSCSPISGHRSVSWYQQTPGQGLQFLFEYFSETQRNKGNFPGRFSGRQFSNSRSEMNVSTLELGDSALYLCASSVTGITGELFFGEGSRLTVL.

This chain links TRBV7-2 with TRBJ2-2; TCRdb's D call, TRBD2, is unchecked because there is no DNA. CDR1 is SGHTA, CDR2 FQGNSA, per germline. The CDR3 consists of 15 residues. This CDR3 is CASSLFSGGTGELFF.

V gene TRBV14 combines with J gene TRBJ2-1. This CDR3 has 13 residues. In germline, CDR1 is SGHDN, CDR2 FVKESK. The CDR3 sequence: CASSQDRVGEQFF.

The rearrangement links TRBV3-1 to TRBJ2-5; with no DNA, the TCRdb D assignment of TRBD2 cannot be verified. The CDR3 totals 13 residues. Germline CDR1 reads LGHDT; CDR2 reads YNNKEL (reference sequence). The chain's CDR3 is CASSRSGVETQYF.

The chain is built from TRBV9 and TRBJ2-2; without DNA, the TCRdb call of TRBD2 cannot be checked. Germline V gene lookup returns CDR1 SGDLS and CDR2 YYNGEE. CDR3 length: 16 amino acids. The CDR3 spells CASSVLAGGYTGELFF.

This rearrangement joins TRBV7-2 to TRBJ1-2. This CDR3 has 15 amino acids. The germline V gene encodes CDR1 SGHTA and CDR2 FQGNSA. The CDR3 loop reads CASSLAIKGNYGYTF.

The chain employs TRBV7-3 and TRBJ2-2. Germline loops: CDR1 SGHTA, CDR2 FQGTGA. The CDR3 totals 15 residues. The chain's CDR3 is CASSSWGVNTGELFF. Full variable domain (rest looked up from reference TRBV7-3 and TRBJ2-2): GAGVSQTPSNKVTEKGKYVELRCDPISGHTALYWYRQSLGQGPEFLIYFQGTGAADDSGLPNDRFFAVRPEGSVSTLKIQRTERGDSAVYLCASSSWGVNTGELFFGEGSRLTVL.

The rearrangement joins TRBV28 to TRBJ1-4; TCRdb proposes TRBD1, but this gene call is untestable without DNA. This CDR3 has 15 amino acids. Per the germline V gene, CDR1 is MDHEN and CDR2 is SYDVKM. The CDR3 region is CASSLDGTGGEKLFF.

This chain connects TRBV20-1 to TRBJ1-2. Germline CDR1 reads DFQATT; CDR2 reads SNEGSKA (reference sequence). This CDR3 spans 11 amino acids. Here the CDR3 reads CSARGIYGYTF.

V usage is TRBV6-1 and J usage is TRBJ2-1; TCRdb designates TRBD1, a call that cannot be tested without DNA. The CDR3 extends over 17 amino acids. Germline CDR1 reads MNHNS; CDR2 reads SASEGT. CDR3: CASTRIGALSSYNEQFF.

This rearrangement joins TRBV6-5 to TRBJ2-7; checking the TCRdb D call of TRBD1 is not possible without DNA. CDR3 length: 15 amino acids. Germline lookup yields CDR1 MNHEY and CDR2 SVGAGI. CDR3 region: CASSSRQGTTYEQYF.

The chain combines TRBV3-1 with TRBJ2-4; there is no DNA to check the TCRdb D call of TRBD2. The germline V gene encodes CDR1 LGHDT and CDR2 YNNKEL (reference sequence). The CDR3 contains 14 residues. The CDR3 is CASSQTSNPNIQYF.